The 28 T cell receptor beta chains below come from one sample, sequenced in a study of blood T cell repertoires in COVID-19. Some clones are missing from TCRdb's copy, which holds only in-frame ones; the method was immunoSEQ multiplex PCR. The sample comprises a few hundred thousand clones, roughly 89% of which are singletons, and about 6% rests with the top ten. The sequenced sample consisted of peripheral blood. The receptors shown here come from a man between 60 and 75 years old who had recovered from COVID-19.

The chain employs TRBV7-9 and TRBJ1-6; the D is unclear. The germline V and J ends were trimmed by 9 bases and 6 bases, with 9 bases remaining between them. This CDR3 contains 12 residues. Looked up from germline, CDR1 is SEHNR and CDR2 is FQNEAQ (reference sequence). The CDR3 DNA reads TGTGCCAGTTCCCCCTCTAATTCACCCCTCCACTTT. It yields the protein CASSPSNSPLHF.

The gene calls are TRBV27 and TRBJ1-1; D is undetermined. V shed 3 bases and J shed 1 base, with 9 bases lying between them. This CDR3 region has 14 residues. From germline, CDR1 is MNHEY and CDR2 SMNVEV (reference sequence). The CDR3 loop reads CASSFLAGNTEAFF. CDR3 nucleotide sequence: TGTGCCAGCAGTTTTCTGGCGGGGAACACTGAAGCTTTCTTT.

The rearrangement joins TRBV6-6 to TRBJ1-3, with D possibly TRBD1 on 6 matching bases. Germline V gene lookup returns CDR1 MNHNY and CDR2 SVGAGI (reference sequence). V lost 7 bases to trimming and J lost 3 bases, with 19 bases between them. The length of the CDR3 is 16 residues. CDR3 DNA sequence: TGTGCCAGCACCGGATGGGGTGGGGGACATGGAAACACCATATATTTT. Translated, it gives CASTGWGGGHGNTIYF.

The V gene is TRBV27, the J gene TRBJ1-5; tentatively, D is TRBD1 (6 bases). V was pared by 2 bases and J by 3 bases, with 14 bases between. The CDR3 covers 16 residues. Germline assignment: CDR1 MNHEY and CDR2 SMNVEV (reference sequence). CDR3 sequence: CASSLDAQGHNQPQHF. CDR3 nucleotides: TGTGCCAGCAGTTTAGATGCTCAGGGGCACAATCAGCCCCAGCATTTT.

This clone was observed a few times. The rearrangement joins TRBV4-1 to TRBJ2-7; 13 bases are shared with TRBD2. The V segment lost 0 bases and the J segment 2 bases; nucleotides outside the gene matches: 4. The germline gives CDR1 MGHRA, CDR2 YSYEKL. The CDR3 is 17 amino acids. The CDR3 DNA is TGCGCCAGCAGCCAAGAAAGACTAGCGGGGGGAGCCTACGAGCAGTACTTC. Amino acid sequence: CASSQERLAGGAYEQYF.

CDR3 in amino acids: CASSLAITLSGSWTYEQYF. The DNA for the CDR3 is TGTGCCAGCAGCTTGGCCATTACTCTGAGCGGGAGTTGGACCTACGAGCAGTACTTC. V is TRBV5-8 and J is TRBJ2-7; TRBD2 matches at 8 bases. The CDR3 spans 19 residues. Trimming took 0 bases from V and 2 from J; bases not matched to a gene: 16. Germline-derived CDR1 and CDR2 are SGHTS and YDEGEE.

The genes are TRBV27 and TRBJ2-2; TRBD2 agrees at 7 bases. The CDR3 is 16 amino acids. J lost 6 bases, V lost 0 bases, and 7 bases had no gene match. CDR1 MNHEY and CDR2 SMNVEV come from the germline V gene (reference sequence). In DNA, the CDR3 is TGTGCCAGCAGTTTATCAGGGGCGGGAGTCGCCGGGGAGCTGTTTTTT. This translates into CASSLSGAGVAGELFF.

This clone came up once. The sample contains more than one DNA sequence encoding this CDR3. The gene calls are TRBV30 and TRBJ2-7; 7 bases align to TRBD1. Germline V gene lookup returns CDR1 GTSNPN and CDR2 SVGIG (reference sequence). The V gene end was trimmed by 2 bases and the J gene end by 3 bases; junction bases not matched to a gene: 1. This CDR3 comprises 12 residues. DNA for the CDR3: TGTGCCTGGAGTCGGGACAGCTACGAGCAGTACTTC. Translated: CAWSRDSYEQYF.

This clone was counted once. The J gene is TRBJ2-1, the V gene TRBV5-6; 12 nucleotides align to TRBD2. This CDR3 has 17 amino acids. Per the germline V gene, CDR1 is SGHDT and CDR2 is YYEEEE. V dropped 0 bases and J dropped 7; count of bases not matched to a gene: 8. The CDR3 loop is CASSLVLAGGPKNEQFF. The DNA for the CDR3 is TGTGCCAGCAGCTTGGTTCTAGCGGGAGGGCCTAAAAATGAGCAGTTCTTC.

CDR3 sequence: CASSFITGPQPQHF. The CDR3 nucleotides are TGTGCCAGCAGCTTTATTACAGGGCCTCAGCCCCAGCATTTT. The chain has TRBV7-3 and TRBJ1-5, with a tentative D call TRBD1 (6 bases). The CDR3 has 14 amino acids. Germline assignment: CDR1 SGHTA and CDR2 FQGTGA. Trimming shortened V by 3 bases and J by 6 bases, and 12 bases separated the two germline ends.

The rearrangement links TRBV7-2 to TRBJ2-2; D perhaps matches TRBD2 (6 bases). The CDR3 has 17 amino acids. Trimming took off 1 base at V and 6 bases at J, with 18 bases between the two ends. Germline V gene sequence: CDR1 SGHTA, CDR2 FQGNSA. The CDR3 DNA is TGTGCCAGCAGCTTAGTGTTCGCGGGGAGTGCCCCCGGGGAGCTGTTTTTT. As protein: CASSLVFAGSAPGELFF. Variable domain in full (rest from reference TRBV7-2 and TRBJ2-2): GAGVSQSPSNKVTEKGKDVELRCDPISGHTALYWYRQSLGQGLEFLIYFQGNSAPDKSGLPSDRFSAERTGGSVSTLTIQRTQQEDSAVYLCASSLVFAGSAPGELFFGEGSRLTVL.

The chain's CDR3 is CASSDPRDRGNQPQHF. As DNA, the CDR3 is TGTGCCAGCAGTGATCCCCGGGACAGGGGCAATCAGCCCCAGCATTTT. This rearrangement joins TRBV2 to TRBJ1-5, with 9 bases fitting TRBD1. V was pared by 3 bases and J by 2 bases, with 5 bases of the junction left unmatched. The germline V gene encodes CDR1 SNHLY and CDR2 FYNNEI. The CDR3 is 16 amino acids.

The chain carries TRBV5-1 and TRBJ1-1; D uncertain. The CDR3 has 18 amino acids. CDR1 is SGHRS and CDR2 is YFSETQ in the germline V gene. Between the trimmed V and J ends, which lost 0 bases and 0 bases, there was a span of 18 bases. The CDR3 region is CASSLGSGGLGMNTEAFF. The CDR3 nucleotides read TGCGCCAGCAGCTTGGGCTCAGGAGGGTTGGGGATGAACACTGAAGCTTTCTTT.

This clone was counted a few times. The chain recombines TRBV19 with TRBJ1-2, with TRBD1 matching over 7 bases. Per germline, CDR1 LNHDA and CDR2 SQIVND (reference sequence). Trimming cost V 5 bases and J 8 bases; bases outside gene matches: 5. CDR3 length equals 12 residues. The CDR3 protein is CASSEDRRGYTF. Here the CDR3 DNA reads TGTGCCAGTAGTGAGGACAGGCGCGGCTACACCTTC.

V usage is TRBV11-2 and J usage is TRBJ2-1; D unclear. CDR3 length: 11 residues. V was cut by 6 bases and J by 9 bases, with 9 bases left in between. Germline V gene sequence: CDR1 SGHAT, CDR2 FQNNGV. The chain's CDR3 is CASRQAREQFF. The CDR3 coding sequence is TGTGCCAGCAGGCAGGCCCGTGAGCAGTTCTTC.

CDR3 protein: CASSKVPDRVGYTF. The CDR3 nucleotides read TGTGCCAGCAGCAAAGTTCCGGACAGGGTTGGCTACACCTTC. The chain is built from TRBV21-1 and TRBJ1-2; the table names TRBD1, a call not compared with the DNA. TRBV21-1 is annotated as a pseudogene. The CDR3 covers 14 residues.

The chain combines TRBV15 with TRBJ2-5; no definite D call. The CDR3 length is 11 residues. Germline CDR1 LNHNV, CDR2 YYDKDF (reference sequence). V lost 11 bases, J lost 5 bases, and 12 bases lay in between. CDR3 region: CAPFNEETQYF. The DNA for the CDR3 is TGTGCCCCCTTTAACGAGGAGACCCAGTACTTC.

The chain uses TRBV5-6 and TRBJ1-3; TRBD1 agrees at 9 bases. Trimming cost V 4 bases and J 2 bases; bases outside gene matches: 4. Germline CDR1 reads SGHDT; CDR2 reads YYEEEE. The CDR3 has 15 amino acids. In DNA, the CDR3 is TGTGCCAGCAGCACGTACAGGGGGCCTGGAAACACCATATATTTT. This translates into CASSTYRGPGNTIYF.

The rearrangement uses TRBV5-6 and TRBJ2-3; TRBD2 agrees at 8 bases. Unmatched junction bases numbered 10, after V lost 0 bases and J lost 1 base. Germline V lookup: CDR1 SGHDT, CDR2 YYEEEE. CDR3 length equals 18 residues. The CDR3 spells CASSLGAGGLIGTDTQYF. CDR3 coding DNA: TGTGCCAGCAGCTTGGGGGCGGGAGGTCTGATCGGCACAGATACGCAGTATTTT.

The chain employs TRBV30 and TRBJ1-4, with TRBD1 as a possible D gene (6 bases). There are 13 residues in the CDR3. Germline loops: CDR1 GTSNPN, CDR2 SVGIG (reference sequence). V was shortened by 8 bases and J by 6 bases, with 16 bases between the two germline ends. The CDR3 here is CAVERSGDEKLFF. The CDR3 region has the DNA TGTGCCGTGGAAAGGTCAGGGGATGAAAAACTGTTTTTT.

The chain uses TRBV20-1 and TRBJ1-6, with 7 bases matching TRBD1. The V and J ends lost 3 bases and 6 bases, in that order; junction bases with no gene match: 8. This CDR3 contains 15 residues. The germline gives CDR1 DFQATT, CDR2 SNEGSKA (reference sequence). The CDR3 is CSASVGQERNSPLHF. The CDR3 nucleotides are TGCAGTGCTAGTGTTGGACAGGAACGTAATTCACCCCTCCACTTT.

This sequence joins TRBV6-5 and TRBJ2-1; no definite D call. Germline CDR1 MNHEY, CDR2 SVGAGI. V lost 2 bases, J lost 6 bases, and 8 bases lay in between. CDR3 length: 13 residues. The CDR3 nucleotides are TGTGCCAGCAGTTACCGACAAAGCAATGAGCAGTTCTTC. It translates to CASSYRQSNEQFF.

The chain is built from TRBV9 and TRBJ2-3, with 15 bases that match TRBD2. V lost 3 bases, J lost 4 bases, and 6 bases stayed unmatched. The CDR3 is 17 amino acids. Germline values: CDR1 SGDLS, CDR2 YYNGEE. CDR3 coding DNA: TGTGCCAGCAGCGCTGGACTAGCGGGGGGGCTGGCAGATACGCAGTATTTT. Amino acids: CASSAGLAGGLADTQYF. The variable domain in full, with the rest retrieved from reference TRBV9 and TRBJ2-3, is DSGVTQTPKHLITATGQRVTLRCSPRSGDLSVYWYQQSLDQGLQFLIQYYNGEERAKGNILERFSAQQFPDLHSELNLSSLELGDSALYFCASSAGLAGGLADTQYFGPGTRLTVL.

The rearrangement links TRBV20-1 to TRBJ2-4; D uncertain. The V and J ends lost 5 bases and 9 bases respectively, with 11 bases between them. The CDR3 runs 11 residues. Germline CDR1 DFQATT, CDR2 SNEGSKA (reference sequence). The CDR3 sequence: CSAHSGGIQYF. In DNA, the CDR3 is TGCAGTGCTCACTCGGGTGGCATTCAGTACTTC.

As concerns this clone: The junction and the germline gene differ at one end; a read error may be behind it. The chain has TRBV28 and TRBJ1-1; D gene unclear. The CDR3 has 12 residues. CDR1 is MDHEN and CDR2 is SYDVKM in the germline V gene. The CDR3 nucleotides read TGTGCCAGCAGCCCCCGGGGTTGGGATTGCGTCTTT. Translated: CASSPRGWDCVF.

This CDR3 reads CASSPVGVAASYEQYF. CDR3 nucleotides: TGTGCCAGCAGTCCTGTCGGGGTAGCGGCCTCCTACGAGCAGTACTTC. The V and J genes are TRBV28 and TRBJ2-7; the D gene is possibly TRBD2 (6 bases). The CDR3 loop spans 16 amino acids. Germline CDR1 and CDR2: MDHEN and SYDVKM. Trimming took off 5 bases at V and 0 bases at J, with 17 bases between the two ends.

The CDR3 protein is CATSGPRVYSPEQYF. The DNA for the CDR3 is TGTGCCACCAGCGGACCGCGGGTCTATAGTCCCGAGCAGTACTTC. The chain links TRBV15 to TRBJ2-7; perhaps TRBD2 as D (5 bases). With 5 bases removed from V and 6 bases from J, the gap between germline ends came to 20 bases. The CDR3 spans 15 residues. The V gene's germline CDR1 is LNHNV and CDR2 YYDKDF (reference sequence).

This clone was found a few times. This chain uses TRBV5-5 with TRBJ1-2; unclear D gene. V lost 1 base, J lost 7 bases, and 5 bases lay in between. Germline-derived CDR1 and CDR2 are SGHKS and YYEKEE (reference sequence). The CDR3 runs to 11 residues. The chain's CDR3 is CASSLLSGYTF. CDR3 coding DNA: TGTGCCAGCAGCTTGTTGAGTGGCTACACCTTC. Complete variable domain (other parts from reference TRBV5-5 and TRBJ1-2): DAGVTQSPTHLIKTRGQQVTLRCSPISGHKSVSWYQQVLGQGPQFIFQYYEKEERGRGNFPDRFSARQFPNYSSELNVNALLLGDSALYLCASSLLSGYTFGSGTRLTVV.